The text below deals with one T cell receptor beta chain. This sample was taken from a study of shared clonotypes between healthy human individuals. Selected positively for CCR7 and CD45RO-negative, naive CD8 cells excluded terminally differentiated effector memory CD45RA+ cells. Every donor, a Caucasian adult, lived in Nashville, Tennessee. Replicate sorted-subset PCRs were loaded with roughly 200 ng DNA, approximately 31,000 T cell genomes. Produced via immunoSEQ multiplex PCR; TCRdb's table is partial and in-frame only. Among some 2.1 million clones listed, roughly 94% were seen once. The sequencing input was naive CD8+ T cells sorted from blood. The source is a man younger than 35 in good health.

DNA for the CDR3: TGTGCCAGCAGCTTAACTTTAAAGGATTCACCCCTCCACTTT. It translates to CASSLTLKDSPLHF. The V gene is TRBV7-9, the J gene TRBJ1-6; D is undetermined. The length of the CDR3 is 14 residues. The V and J ends lost 2 bases and 8 bases respectively, with 10 bases between them. CDR1 SEHNR and CDR2 FQNEAQ come from the germline V gene (reference sequence).